The following is a T cell receptor beta chain sequence with its context. Its specificity is not known. Profiled with immunoSEQ multiplex PCR; TCRdb holds only in-frame clones, not every one. This table holds 15,000 to 20,000 clones, approximately 86% found once. The CDR3 loop spans 14 amino acids. The V gene's germline CDR1 is SEHNR and CDR2 FQNEAQ (reference sequence). Germline trimming cut 5 bases from V and 2 bases from J; bases unmatched to any gene: 0. The data stem from a study of lymphopenia after photon versus proton radiotherapy. Overall study findings and caveats: Proton therapy kept repertoires fairly stable, unlike photons, which gained effector/memory cells.

The V call is TRBV7-9, the J call TRBJ2-6; 7 bases match TRBD1. The source material was peripheral blood, sampled from a patient treated with proton-based radiotherapy. The TCR comes from an older man with pancreatic cancer. This chain's CDR3 is CASSTGAGANVLTF. The CDR3 nucleotides are TGTGCCAGCAGCACAGGGGCTGGGGCCAACGTCCTGACTTTC.